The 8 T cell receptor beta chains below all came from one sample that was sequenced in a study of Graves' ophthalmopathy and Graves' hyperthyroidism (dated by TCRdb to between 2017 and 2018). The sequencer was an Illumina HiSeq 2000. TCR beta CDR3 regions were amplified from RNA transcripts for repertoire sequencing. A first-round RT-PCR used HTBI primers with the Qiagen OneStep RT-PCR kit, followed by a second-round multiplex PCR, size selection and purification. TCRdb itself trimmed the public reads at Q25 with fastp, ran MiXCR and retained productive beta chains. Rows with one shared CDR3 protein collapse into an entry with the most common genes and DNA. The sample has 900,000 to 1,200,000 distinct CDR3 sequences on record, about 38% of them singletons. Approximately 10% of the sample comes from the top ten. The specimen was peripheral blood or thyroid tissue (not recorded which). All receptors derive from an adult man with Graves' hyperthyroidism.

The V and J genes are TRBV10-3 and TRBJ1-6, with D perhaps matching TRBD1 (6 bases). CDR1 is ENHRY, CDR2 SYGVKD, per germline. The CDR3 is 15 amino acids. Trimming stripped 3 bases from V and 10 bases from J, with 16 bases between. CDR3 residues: CAISDGIQGVSPLHF. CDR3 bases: TGTGCCATCAGTGACGGTATACAGGGAGTCTCACCCCTCCACTTT.

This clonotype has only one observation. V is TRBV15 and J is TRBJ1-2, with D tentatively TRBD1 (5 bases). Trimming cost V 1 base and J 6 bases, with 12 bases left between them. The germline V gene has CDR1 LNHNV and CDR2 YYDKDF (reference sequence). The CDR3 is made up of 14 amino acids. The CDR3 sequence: CATSRGGAPNGYTF. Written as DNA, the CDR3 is TGTGCCACCAGCAGAGGCGGGGCGCCGAATGGCTACACCTTC.

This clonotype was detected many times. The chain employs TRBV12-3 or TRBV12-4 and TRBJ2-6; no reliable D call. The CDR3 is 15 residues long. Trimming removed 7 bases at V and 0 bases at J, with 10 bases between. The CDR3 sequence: CASTKWGSGANVLTF. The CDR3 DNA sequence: TGTGCCAGCACGAAATGGGGCTCTGGGGCCAACGTCCTGACTTTC.

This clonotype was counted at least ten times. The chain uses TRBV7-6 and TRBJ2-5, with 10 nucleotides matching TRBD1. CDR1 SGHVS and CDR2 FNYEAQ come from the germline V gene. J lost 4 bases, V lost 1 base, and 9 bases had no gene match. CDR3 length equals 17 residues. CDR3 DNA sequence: TGTGCCAGCAGCTTAGTCAAGCTCGACAGGGGGCCAGAGACCCAGTACTTC. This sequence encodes CASSLVKLDRGPETQYF.

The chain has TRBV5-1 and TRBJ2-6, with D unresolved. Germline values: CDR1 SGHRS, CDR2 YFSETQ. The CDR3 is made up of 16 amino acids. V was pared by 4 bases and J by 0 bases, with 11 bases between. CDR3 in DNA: TGCGCCAGCAGCGCTGGACCGACCTCTGGGGCCAACGTCCTGACTTTC. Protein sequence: CASSAGPTSGANVLTF. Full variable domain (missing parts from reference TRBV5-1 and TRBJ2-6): KAGVTQTPRYLIKTRGQQVTLSCSPISGHRSVSWYQQTPGQGLQFLFEYFSETQRNKGNFPGRFSGRQFSNSRSEMNVSTLELGDSALYLCASSAGPTSGANVLTFGAGSRLTVL.

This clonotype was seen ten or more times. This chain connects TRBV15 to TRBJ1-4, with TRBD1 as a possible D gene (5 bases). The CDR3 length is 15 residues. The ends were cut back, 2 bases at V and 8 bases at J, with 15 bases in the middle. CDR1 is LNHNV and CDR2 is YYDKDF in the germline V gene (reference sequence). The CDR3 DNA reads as TGTGCCACCAGCAGATCCCAAATAGGGGCGGAAAAACTGTTTTTT. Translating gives CATSRSQIGAEKLFF. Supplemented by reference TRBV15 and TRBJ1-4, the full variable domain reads DAMVIQNPRYQVTQFGKPVTLSCSQTLNHNVMYWYQQKSSQAPKLLFHYYDKDFNNEADTPDNFQSRRPNTSFCFLDIRSPGLGDTAMYLCATSRSQIGAEKLFFGSGTQLSVL.

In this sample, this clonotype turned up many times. The CDR3, as DNA: TGTGCCAGCAGCATGACAGGGAACTCCTATAATTCACCCCTCCACTTT. Its translation: CASSMTGNSYNSPLHF. The V and J genes are TRBV7-8 and TRBJ1-6; 7 bases are shared with TRBD1. CDR3 size: 16 residues. Trimming at V came to 5 bases and at J to 0 bases, leaving 4 bases not matched to a gene. Germline values: CDR1 SGHVS, CDR2 FQNEAQ.

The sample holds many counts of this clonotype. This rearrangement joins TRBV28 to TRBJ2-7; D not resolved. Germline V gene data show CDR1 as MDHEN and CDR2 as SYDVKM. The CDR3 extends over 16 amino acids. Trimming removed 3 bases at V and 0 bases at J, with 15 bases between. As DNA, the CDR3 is TGTGCCAGCAGTTTTCATCTGGCGGTCCTCTCCTACGAGCAGTACTTC. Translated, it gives CASSFHLAVLSYEQYF.